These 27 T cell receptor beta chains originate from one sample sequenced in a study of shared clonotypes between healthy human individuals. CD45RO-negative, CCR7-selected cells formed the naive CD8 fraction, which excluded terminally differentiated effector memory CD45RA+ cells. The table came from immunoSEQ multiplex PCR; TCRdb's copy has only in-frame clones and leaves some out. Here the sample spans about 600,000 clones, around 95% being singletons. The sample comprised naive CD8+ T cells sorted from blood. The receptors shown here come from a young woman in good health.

The CDR3 DNA is TGTGCCTGGAATTCCGGGAGACATAGCAATCAGCCCCAGCATTTT. Protein: CAWNSGRHSNQPQHF. The V and J genes are TRBV30 and TRBJ1-5, with D hard to call. There are 15 residues in the CDR3. The V end lost 4 bases, the J end lost 0 bases, and 13 bases lay between the germline ends. The V gene's germline CDR1 is GTSNPN and CDR2 SVGIG (reference sequence).

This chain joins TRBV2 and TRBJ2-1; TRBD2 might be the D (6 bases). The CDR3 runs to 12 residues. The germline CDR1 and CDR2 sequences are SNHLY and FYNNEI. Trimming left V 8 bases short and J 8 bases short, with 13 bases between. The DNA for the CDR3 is TGTGCCAGCCGGGAGCTTGGTTATGAGCAGTTCTTC. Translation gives CASRELGYEQFF.

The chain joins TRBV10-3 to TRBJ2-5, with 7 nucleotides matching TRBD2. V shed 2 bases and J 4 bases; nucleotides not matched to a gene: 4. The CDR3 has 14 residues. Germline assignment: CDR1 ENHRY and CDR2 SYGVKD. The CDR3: CAISEGGGRETQYF. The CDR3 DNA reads TGTGCCATCAGTGAGGGCGGCGGGAGAGAGACCCAGTACTTC.

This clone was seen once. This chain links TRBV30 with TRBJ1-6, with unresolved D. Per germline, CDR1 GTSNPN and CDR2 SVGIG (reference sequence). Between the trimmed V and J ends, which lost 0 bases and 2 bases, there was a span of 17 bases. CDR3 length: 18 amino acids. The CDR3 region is CAWSVEFMDVAYNSPLHF. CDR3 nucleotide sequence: TGTGCCTGGAGTGTAGAGTTTATGGACGTAGCCTATAATTCACCCCTCCACTTT.

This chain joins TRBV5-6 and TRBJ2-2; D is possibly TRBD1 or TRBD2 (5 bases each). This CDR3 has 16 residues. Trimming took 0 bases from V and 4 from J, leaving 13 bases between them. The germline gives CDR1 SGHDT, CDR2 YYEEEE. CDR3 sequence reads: CASSLGPGPGTGELFF. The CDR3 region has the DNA TGTGCCAGCAGCTTGGGGCCGGGGCCGGGCACCGGGGAGCTGTTTTTT.

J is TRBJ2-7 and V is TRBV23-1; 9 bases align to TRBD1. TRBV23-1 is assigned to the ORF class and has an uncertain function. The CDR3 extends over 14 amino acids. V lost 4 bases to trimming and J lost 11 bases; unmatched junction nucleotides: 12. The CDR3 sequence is CASSLLRWTGEKYF. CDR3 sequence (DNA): TGCGCCAGCAGTCTCTTACGCTGGACAGGGGAGAAGTACTTC.

The CDR3 coding sequence is TGTGCCAGCAGTTACGAGGGAGTTTCTGGTGAGCAGTACTTC. Translating gives CASSYEGVSGEQYF. This chain links TRBV6-5 with TRBJ2-7; possible D gene TRBD2, 5 bases. Trimming shortened V by 2 bases and J by 7 bases, and 15 bases separated the two germline ends. The CDR3 length is 14 residues. Germline CDR1 and CDR2: MNHEY and SVGAGI.

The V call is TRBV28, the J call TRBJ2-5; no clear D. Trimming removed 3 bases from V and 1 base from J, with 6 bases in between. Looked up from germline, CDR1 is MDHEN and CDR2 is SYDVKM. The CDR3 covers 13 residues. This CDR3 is CASSFVAQETQYF. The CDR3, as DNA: TGTGCCAGCAGTTTTGTAGCCCAAGAGACCCAGTACTTC. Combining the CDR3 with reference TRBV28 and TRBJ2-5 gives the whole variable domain DVKVTQSSRYLVKRTGEKVFLECVQDMDHENMFWYRQDPGLGLRLIYFSYDVKMKEKGDIPEGYSVSREKKERFSLILESASTNQTSMYLCASSFVAQETQYFGPGTRLLVL.

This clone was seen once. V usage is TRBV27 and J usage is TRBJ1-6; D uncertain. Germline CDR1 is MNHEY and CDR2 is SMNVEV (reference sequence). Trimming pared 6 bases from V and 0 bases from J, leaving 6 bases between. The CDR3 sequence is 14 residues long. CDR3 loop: CASSPSSYNSPLHF. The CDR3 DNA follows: TGTGCCAGCAGCCCTAGCTCCTATAATTCACCCCTCCACTTT.

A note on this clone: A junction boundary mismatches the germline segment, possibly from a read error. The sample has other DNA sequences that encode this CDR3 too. The CDR3 nucleotides read TGTGCCAGTAGCTGGGAGTCCCAAGAGACCCAGTACTTC. Residues: CASSWESQETQYF. The genes are TRBV5-4 and TRBJ2-5; D is possibly TRBD2 (5 bases). The CDR3 sequence is 13 residues long. Germline V lookup: CDR1 SGHNT, CDR2 YYREEE (reference sequence).

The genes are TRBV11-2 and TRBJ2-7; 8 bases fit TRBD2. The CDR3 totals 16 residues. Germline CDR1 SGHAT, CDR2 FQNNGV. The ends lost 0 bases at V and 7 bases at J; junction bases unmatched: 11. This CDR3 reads CASSLDLAGRAREQYF. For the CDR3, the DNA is TGTGCCAGCAGCTTAGATCTCGCCGGGAGGGCGCGGGAGCAGTACTTC.

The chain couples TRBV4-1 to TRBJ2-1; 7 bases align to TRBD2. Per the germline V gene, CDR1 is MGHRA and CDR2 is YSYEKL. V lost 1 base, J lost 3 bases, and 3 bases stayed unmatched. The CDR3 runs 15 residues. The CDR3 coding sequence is TGCGCCAGCAGCCAAGTTAGCGGGTTCTACAATGAGCAGTTCTTC. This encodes CASSQVSGFYNEQFF.

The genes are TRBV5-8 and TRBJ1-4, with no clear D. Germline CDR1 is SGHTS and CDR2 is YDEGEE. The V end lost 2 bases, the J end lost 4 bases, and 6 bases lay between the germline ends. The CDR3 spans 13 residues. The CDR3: CASSLRYNEKLFF. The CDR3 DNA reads TGTGCCAGCAGCTTACGTTATAATGAAAAACTGTTTTTT.

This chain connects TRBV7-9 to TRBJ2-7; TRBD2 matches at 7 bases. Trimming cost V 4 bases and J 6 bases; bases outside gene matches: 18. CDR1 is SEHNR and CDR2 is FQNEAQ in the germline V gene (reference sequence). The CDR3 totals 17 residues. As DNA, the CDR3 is TGTGCCAGCAGCTCAGGACCGGGGGAAGCGGGAACTGGCGAGCAGTACTTC. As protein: CASSSGPGEAGTGEQYF.

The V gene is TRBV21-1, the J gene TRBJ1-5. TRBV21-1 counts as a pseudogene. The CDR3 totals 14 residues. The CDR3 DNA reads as TGTGCCAGCAGCAAACGGGGCAGCAATCAGCCCCAGCATTTT. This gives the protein CASSKRGSNQPQHF.

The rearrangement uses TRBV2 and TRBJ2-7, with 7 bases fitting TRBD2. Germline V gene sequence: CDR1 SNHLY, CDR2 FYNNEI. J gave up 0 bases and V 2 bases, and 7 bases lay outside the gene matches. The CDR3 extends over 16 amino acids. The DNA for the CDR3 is TGTGCCAGCAGTGAATGGGGCGGGAGCCCCTCCTACGAGCAGTACTTC. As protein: CASSEWGGSPSYEQYF.

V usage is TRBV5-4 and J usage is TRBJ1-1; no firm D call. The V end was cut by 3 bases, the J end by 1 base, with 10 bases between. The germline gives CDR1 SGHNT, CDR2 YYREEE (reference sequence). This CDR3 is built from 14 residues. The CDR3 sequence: CASSSLNQNTEAFF. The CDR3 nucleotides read TGTGCCAGCAGCTCCTTGAATCAGAACACTGAAGCTTTCTTT.

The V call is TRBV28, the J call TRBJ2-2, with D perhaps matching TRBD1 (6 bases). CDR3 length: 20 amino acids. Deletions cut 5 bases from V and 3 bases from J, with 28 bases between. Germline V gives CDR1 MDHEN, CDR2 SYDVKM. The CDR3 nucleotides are TGTGCCAGCAGTCCTGAAATAATTTCACAGGGCCACGCGGACACCGGGGAGCTGTTTTTT. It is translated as CASSPEIISQGHADTGELFF.

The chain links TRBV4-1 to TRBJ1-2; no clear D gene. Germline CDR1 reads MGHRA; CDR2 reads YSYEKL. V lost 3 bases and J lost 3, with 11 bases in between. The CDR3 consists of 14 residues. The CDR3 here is CASSHIDGDYGYTF. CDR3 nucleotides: TGCGCCAGCAGCCACATTGACGGAGACTATGGCTACACCTTC.

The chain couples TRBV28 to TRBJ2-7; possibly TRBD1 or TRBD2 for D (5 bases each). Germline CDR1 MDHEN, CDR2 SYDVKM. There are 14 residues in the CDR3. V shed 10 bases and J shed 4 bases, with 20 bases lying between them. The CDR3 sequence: CATKTGRSSYEQYF. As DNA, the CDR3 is TGTGCCACTAAGACGGGACGGTCGTCTTACGAGCAGTACTTC.

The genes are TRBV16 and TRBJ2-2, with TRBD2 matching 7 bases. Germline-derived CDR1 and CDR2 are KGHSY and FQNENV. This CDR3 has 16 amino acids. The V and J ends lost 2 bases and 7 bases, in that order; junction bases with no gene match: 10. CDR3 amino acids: CASSQESGRLGGELFF. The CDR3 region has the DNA TGTGCCAGCAGCCAAGAATCCGGGAGGCTAGGCGGGGAGCTGTTTTTT.

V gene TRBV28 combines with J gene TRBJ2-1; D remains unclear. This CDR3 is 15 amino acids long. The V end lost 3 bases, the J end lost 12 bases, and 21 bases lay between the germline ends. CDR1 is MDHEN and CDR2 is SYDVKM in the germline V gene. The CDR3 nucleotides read TGTGCCAGCAGTTTTCCCCCCCTTTCGGACGCGGTGCAGTTCTTC. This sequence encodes CASSFPPLSDAVQFF.

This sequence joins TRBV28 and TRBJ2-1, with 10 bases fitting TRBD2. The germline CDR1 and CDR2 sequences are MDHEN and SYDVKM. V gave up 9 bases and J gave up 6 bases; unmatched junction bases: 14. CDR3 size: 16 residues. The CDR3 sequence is CASKVAGGQLPNEQFF. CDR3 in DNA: TGTGCCAGTAAGGTAGCGGGAGGTCAGCTCCCCAATGAGCAGTTCTTC.

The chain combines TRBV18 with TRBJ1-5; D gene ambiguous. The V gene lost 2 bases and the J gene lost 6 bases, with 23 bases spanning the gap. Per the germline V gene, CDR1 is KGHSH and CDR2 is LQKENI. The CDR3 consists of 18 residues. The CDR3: CASSPSPKVSGTFQPQHF. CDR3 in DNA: TGTGCCAGCTCACCATCCCCTAAAGTATCAGGAACTTTTCAGCCCCAGCATTTT. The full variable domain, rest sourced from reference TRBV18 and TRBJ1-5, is NAGVMQNPRHLVRRRGQEARLRCSPMKGHSHVYWYRQLPEEGLKFMVYLQKENIIDESGMPKERFSAEFPKEGPSILRIQQVVRGDSAAYFCASSPSPKVSGTFQPQHFGDGTRLSIL.

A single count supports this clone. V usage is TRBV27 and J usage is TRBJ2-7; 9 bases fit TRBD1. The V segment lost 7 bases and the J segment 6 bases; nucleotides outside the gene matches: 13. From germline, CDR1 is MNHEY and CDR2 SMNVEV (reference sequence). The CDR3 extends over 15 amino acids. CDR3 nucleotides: TGTGCCAGCAAGGTAACGGGACAGGGAGTTTTCGAGCAGTACTTC. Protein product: CASKVTGQGVFEQYF.

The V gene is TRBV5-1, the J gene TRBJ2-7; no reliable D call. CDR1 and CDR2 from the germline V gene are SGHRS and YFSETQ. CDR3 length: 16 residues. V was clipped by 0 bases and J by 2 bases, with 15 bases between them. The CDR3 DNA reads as TGCGCCAGCAGCTTGGGGGTAACGGACCTACCCTACGAGCAGTACTTC. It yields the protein CASSLGVTDLPYEQYF.

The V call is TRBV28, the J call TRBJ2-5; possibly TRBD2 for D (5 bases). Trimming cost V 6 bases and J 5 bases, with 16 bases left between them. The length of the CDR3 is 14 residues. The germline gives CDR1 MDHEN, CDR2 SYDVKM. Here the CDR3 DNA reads TGTGCCAGCAGACTGACTTACACGGGGGAGACCCAGTACTTC. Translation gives CASRLTYTGETQYF.